This T cell receptor (beta chain) derives from a study of blood T cell repertoires in COVID-19. Measured with immunoSEQ multiplex PCR; TCRdb has only the in-frame clones, and not every one. The sample lists more than 200,000 clones, around 84% occurring once. Germline CDR1 reads SGHAT; CDR2 reads FQDESV (reference sequence). Deletions cut 5 bases from V and 5 bases from J, with 16 bases between. CDR3 length: 16 amino acids. Cohort allocation depended upon clinical history that participants reported. The chain employs TRBV11-1 and TRBJ1-6; no definite D call. The sequence was obtained from a man under 40 with acute COVID-19. The sample comprised PBMCs or T cells enriched from blood (not recorded which). CDR3: CASSRKEGRNNSPLHF. CDR3 nucleotides: TGTGCCAGCAGCCGGAAAGAGGGAAGAAATAATTCACCCCTCCACTTT.